A selection of T cell receptor beta chains follows, all from one sample in a study of T cells in localized non-small cell lung cancer. Profiling relied on immunoSEQ multiplex PCR, and the TCRdb table lists in-frame clones only, not all of them. The data contain 100,000 to 150,000 clones, 89% of them seen just once; the ten biggest clones take up over 1.5%. Material: peripheral blood, obtained before any cancer treatment. The receptors derive from a female donor at least 60 years old with stage I lung adenocarcinoma. The CDR3 runs from the conserved cysteine through the conserved F or W. A D gene is named only where the DNA matches it firmly. Clone size appears in some rows only: once, few, many, or a class for an expanded clone.

TRBJ1-2	.	.	TRBV5-1	CASSSRGRGGMGYTF	TGCGCCAGCAGCTCTCGGGGGCGAGGTGGGATGGGCTACACCTTC
TRBJ2-4	.	.	TRBV2	CASSPRAKNIQYF	TGTGCCAGCAGTCCAAGGGCCAAAAACATTCAGTACTTC
TRBJ2-3	.	TRBD1	TRBV29-1	CSVGQGPDTQYF	TGCAGCGTTGGACAGGGTCCAGATACGCAGTATTTT
TRBJ2-7	.	.	TRBV7-9	CASSLLAGWEGNEQYF	TGTGCCAGCAGCTTACTCGCAGGGTGGGAAGGAAACGAGCAGTACTTC
TRBJ2-1	.	.	TRBV9	CASSVGLGYNEQFF	TGTGCCAGCAGCGTAGGGCTAGGATACAATGAGCAGTTCTTC
TRBJ2-7	.	.	TRBV18	CASSPNHLGLYEQYF	TGTGCCAGCTCACCGAACCACCTCGGGCTTTACGAGCAGTACTTC
TRBJ2-1	.	.	TRBV29-1	CSVGGAGAGYNEQFF	TGCAGCGTTGGGGGGGCGGGAGCGGGCTACAATGAGCAGTTCTTC
TRBJ2-1	.	.	TRBV4-1	CASSQFNLASSNEQFF	TGCGCCAGCAGCCAGTTTAACCTAGCCAGCAGTAATGAGCAGTTCTTC
TRBJ2-1	.	TRBD1	TRBV5-1	CASSWGQGRGNEQFF	TGCGCCAGCAGCTGGGGACAGGGGAGGGGCAATGAGCAGTTCTTC
TRBJ1-1	.	.	TRBV6-5	CASSYSGLGLNTEAFF	TGTGCCAGCAGTTACTCGGGTCTGGGGCTCAACACTGAAGCTTTCTTT
TRBJ2-1	.	.	TRBV18	CASSPLAGEAGEQFF	TGTGCCAGCTCACCATTGGCAGGGGAGGCGGGTGAGCAGTTCTTC
TRBJ1-2	.	.	TRBV6-6	CASRASYGYTF	TGTGCCAGCAGGGCATCATATGGCTACACCTTC
TRBJ2-7	.	.	TRBV27	CASSQEPRVHEQYF	TGTGCCAGCAGCCAAGAGCCCCGGGTCCACGAGCAGTACTTC
TRBJ1-1	.	.	TRBV7-3	CASSSSLQGEGEAFF	TGTGCCAGCAGCTCCTCACTCCAGGGTGAGGGAGAAGCTTTCTTT
TRBJ1-2	once	.	TRBV19	CASSIAGSGYTF	TGTGCCAGTAGTATCGCCGGGAGTGGCTACACCTTC
TRBJ1-4	few	.	TRBV5-1	CASSEQPNSSTNEKLFF	TGCGCCAGCAGCGAGCAGCCCAACAGCTCAACTAATGAAAAACTGTTTTTT
TRBJ2-1	.	.	TRBV5-1	CASSPRGGGTYNEQFF	TGCGCCAGCAGCCCGCGAGGTGGGGGCACCTACAATGAGCAGTTCTTC
TRBJ2-5	.	.	TRBV6-5	CASRGDYKGQKTQYF	TGTGCCAGCAGAGGAGACTATAAGGGGCAGAAGACCCAGTACTTC
TRBJ2-2	.	TRBD2	TRBV6-4	CASSASGGAGELFF	TGTGCCAGCAGTGCCTCCGGGGGGGCCGGGGAGCTGTTTTTT
TRBJ2-3	.	TRBD2	TRBV7-3	CASSLGGGRASHTQYF	TGTGCCAGCAGCTTAGGCGGCGGGAGGGCCTCCCATACGCAGTATTTT
TRBJ2-3	.	.	TRBV19	CASSTDLVDTQYF	TGTGCCAGTAGTACAGACCTCGTCGATACGCAGTATTTT
TRBJ2-1	once	TRBD2	TRBV5-4	CASSHGGGQGNEQFF	TGTGCCAGCAGTCACGGCGGGGGGCAGGGCAATGAGCAGTTCTTC
TRBJ2-1	.	.	TRBV4-2	CASSQDPARNYNEQFF	TGTGCCAGCAGCCAAGATCCTGCTAGAAACTACAATGAGCAGTTCTTC
TRBJ2-1	.	.	TRBV9	CASSKVVDAGNEQFF	TGTGCCAGCAGTAAAGTGGTCGATGCCGGCAATGAGCAGTTCTTC
TRBJ1-1	once	.	TRBV6-5	CASSYPGRLNTEAFF	TGTGCCAGCAGTTACCCCGGACGGTTGAACACTGAAGCTTTCTTT
TRBJ2-3	.	.	TRBV27	CASSLGGRDTQYF	TGTGCCAGCAGCCTGGGGGGCCGGGATACGCAGTATTTT
TRBJ1-2	.	.	TRBV28	CASSLGRVAYGYTF	TGTGCCAGCAGTTTGGGTAGGGTCGCCTATGGCTACACCTTC
TRBJ2-2	.	TRBD1	TRBV7-3	CASGPGTANTGELFF	TGTGCCAGCGGACCCGGGACAGCAAACACCGGGGAGCTGTTTTTT
TRBJ1-2	.	TRBD1	TRBV7-9	CASSPPGTGGLGYTF	TGTGCCAGCAGCCCACCCGGGACAGGGGGCCTCGGCTACACCTTC
TRBJ2-1	.	.	TRBV9	CASSVAGTYNEQFF	TGTGCCAGCAGCGTAGCTGGGACCTACAATGAGCAGTTCTTC